This T cell receptor (beta chain) was found in a study of T-cell memory formation after mild COVID-19. Study-level background: The study found TCR clusters largely donor specific. Study-wide results and caveats: Clones which contracted sat mainly in CM and EM if CD4+, and in EMRA if CD8+. Later expanders leaned toward CD4+, whereas clones contracting from day 15 to 85 were balanced CD4/CD8.

Trimming shortened V by 4 bases and J by 1 base, and 12 bases separated the two germline ends. The CDR3 is 14 amino acids. CDR1 and CDR2 (germline): SGHKS, YYEKEE (reference sequence). Researchers used 5'RACE with constant-segment primers to make TCR alpha and TCR beta cDNA libraries that carry sample barcodes and UMIs. TCRdb analysed the 5' RACE reads with MiXCR anew, one entry per CDR3 protein. The sample lists roughly 450,000 distinct CDR3 sequences; about 20% were seen once. Worth noting for this clonotype: The antigen is not known.

This TCR was recovered from an adult woman who had mild COVID-19 (a few samples of this study predate the infection). Cell type and time point are not known. The chain employs TRBV5-5 and TRBJ2-7, with unresolved D. Sequenced sample: PBMCs or a T cell subset sorted from them (not recorded which). The CDR3 nucleotides are TGTGCCAGCAGCCCCTGGTTTACTTCCTACGAGCAGTACTTC. Residues: CASSPWFTSYEQYF.